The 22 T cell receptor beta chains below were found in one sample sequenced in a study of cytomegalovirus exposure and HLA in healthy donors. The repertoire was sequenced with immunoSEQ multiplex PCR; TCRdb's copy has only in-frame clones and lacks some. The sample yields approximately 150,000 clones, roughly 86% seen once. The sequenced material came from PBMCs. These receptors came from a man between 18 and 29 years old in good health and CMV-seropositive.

The CDR3 protein is CASSETSRSYNEQFF. CDR3 sequence (DNA): TGTGCCAGCAGTGAGACTAGCCGTAGTTACAATGAGCAGTTCTTC. The chain has TRBV2 and TRBJ2-1; 7 nucleotides align to TRBD2. This CDR3 has 15 residues. After removal of 3 bases from V and 4 bases from J, the junction contained 6 bases not matched to a gene. Germline CDR1 and CDR2: SNHLY and FYNNEI.

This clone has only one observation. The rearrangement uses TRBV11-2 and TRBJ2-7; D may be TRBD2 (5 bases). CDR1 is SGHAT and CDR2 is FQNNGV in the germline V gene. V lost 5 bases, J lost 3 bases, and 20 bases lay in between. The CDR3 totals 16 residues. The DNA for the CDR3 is TGTGCCAGCAGCCCTTCTCCCCGGACTGAGCTCTACGAGCAGTACTTC. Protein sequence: CASSPSPRTELYEQYF.

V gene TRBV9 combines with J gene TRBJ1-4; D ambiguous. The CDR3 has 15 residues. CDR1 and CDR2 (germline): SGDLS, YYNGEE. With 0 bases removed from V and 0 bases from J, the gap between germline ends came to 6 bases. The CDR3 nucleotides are TGTGCCAGCAGCGTAGACCCGGCAACTAATGAAAAACTGTTTTTT. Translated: CASSVDPATNEKLFF.

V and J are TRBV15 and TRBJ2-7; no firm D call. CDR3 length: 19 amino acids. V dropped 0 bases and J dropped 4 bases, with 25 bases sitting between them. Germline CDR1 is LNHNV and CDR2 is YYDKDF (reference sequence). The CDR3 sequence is CATSREYTYERNYAYEQYF. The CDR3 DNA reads TGTGCCACCAGCAGAGAATACACTTATGAGAGAAACTATGCGTACGAGCAGTACTTC.

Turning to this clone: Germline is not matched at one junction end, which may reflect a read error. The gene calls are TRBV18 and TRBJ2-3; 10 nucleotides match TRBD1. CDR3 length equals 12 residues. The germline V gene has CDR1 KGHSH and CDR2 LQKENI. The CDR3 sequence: CASSPPGQGLHF. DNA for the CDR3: TGTGCCAGCTCACCACCGGGACAGGGGCTACATTTT.

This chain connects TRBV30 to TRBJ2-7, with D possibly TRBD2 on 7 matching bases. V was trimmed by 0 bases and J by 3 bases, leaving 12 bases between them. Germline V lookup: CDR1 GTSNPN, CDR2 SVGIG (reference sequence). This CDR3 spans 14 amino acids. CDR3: CAWSVGGGGYEQYF. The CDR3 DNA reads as TGTGCCTGGAGTGTCGGGGGCGGGGGCTACGAGCAGTACTTC.

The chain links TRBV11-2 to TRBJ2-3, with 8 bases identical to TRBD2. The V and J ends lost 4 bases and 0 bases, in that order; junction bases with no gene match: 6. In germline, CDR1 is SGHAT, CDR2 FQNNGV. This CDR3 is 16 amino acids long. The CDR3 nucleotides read TGTGCCAGCAGCTCGGGGGGGTCGACTAGCACAGATACGCAGTATTTT. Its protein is CASSSGGSTSTDTQYF.

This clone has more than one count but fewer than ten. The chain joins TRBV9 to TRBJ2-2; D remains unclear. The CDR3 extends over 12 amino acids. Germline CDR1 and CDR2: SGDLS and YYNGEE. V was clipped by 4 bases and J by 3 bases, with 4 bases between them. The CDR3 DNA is TGTGCCAGCAGCACACACACCGGGGAGCTGTTTTTT. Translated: CASSTHTGELFF. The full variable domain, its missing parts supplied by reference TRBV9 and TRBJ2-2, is DSGVTQTPKHLITATGQRVTLRCSPRSGDLSVYWYQQSLDQGLQFLIQYYNGEERAKGNILERFSAQQFPDLHSELNLSSLELGDSALYFCASSTHTGELFFGEGSRLTVL.

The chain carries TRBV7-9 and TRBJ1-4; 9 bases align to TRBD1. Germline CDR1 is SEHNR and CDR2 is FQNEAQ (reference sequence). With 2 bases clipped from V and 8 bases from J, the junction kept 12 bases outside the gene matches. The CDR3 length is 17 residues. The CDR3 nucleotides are TGTGCCAGCAGCTTACCTCTCGAACAGGGGGCGAGGGAAAAACTGTTTTTT. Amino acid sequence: CASSLPLEQGAREKLFF.

In nucleotides, the CDR3 is TGTGCCAGCAGCTTAGATTGGGGAGGGGAGACCCAGTACTTC. Translating gives CASSLDWGGETQYF. This chain connects TRBV7-6 to TRBJ2-5; 7 bases map to TRBD2. Germline V CDR1 and CDR2: SGHVS, FNYEAQ. CDR3 length equals 14 residues. Trimming removed 1 base from V and 5 bases from J; junction bases left unmatched: 4.

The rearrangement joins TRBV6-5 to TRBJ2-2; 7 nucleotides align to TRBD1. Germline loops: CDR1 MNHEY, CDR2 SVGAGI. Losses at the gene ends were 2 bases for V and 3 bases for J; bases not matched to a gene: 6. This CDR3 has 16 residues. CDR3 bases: TGTGCCAGCAGTTACAAGACAGGGCTTGACACCGGGGAGCTGTTTTTT. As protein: CASSYKTGLDTGELFF.

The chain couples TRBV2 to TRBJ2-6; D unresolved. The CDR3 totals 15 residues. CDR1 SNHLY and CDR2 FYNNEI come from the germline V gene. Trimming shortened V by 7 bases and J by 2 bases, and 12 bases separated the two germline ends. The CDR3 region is CASTSGMTGANVLTF. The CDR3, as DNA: TGTGCCAGCACCTCAGGTATGACTGGGGCCAACGTCCTGACTTTC. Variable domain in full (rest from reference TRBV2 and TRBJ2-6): EPEVTQTPSHQVTQMGQEVILRCVPISNHLYFYWYRQILGQKVEFLVSFYNNEISEKSEIFDDQFSVERPDGSNFTLKIRSTKLEDSAMYFCASTSGMTGANVLTFGAGSRLTVL.

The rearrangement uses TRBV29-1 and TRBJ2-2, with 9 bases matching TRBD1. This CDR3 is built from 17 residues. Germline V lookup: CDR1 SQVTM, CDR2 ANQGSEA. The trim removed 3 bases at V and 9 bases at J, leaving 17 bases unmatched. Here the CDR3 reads CSVDGSLRGQGYRELFF. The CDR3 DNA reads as TGCAGCGTTGACGGGTCCCTAAGGGGACAGGGCTACCGGGAGCTGTTTTTT.

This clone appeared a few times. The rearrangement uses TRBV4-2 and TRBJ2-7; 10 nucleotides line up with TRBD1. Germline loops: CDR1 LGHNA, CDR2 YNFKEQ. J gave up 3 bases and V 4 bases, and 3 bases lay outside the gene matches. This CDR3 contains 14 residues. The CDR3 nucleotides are TGTGCCAGCAGCCCCGGGACAGGGGTCTACGAGCAGTACTTC. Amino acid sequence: CASSPGTGVYEQYF.

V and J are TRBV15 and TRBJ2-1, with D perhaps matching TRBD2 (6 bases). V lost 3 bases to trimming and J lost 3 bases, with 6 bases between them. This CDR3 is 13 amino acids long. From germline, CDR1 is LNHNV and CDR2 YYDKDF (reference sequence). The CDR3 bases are TGTGCCACCAGCAGGCGGGGCTACAATGAGCAGTTCTTC. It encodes CATSRRGYNEQFF.

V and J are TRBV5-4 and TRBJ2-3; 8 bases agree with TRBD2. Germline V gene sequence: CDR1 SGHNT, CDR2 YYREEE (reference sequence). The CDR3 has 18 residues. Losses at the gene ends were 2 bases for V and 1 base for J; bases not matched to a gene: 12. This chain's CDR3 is CASSFALGLAGRTDTQYF. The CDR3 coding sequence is TGTGCCAGCAGCTTCGCCCTTGGTCTAGCGGGCCGCACAGATACGCAGTATTTT.

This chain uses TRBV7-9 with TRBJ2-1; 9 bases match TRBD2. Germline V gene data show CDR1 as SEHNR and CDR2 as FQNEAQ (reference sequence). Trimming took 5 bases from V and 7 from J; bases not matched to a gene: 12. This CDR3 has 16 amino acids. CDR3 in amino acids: CASSQGGGRAGNEQFF. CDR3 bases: TGTGCCAGCAGCCAAGGGGGCGGGAGGGCCGGAAATGAGCAGTTCTTC.

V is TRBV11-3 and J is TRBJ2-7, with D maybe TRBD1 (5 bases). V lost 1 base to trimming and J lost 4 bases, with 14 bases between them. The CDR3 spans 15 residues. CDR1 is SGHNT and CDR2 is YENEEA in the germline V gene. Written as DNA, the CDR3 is TGTGCCAGCAGCTTAGGTGGGGCTCGGCCTTACGAGCAGTACTTC. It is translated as CASSLGGARPYEQYF.

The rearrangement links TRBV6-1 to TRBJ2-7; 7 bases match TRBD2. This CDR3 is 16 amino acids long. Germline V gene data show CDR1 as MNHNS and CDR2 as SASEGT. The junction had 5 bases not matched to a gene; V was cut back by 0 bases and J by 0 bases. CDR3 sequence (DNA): TGTGCCAGCAGTGAAGCGTGGCGGGGGTTCTCCTACGAGCAGTACTTC. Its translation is CASSEAWRGFSYEQYF.

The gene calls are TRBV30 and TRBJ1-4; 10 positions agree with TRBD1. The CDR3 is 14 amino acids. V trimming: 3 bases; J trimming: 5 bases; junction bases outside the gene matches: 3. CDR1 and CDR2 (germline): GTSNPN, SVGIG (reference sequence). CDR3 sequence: CAWSPGQGNEKLFF. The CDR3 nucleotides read TGTGCCTGGAGCCCGGGACAGGGGAATGAAAAACTGTTTTTT. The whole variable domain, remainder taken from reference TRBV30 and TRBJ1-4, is SQTIHQWPATLVQPVGSPLSLECTVEGTSNPNLYWYRQAAGRGLQLLFYSVGIGQISSEVPQNLSASRPQDRQFILSSKKLLLSDSGFYLCAWSPGQGNEKLFFGSGTQLSVL.

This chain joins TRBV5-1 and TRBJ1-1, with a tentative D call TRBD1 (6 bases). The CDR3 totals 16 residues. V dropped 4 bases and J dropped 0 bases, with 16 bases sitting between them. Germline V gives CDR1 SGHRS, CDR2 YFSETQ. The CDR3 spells CASSLEQGSLNTEAFF. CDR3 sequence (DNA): TGCGCCAGCAGCCTTGAACAGGGCTCCTTGAACACTGAAGCTTTCTTT.

In DNA, the CDR3 is TGTGCCAGCAGCCCCGGACAGGGAGGACTTAATGAAAAACTGTTTTTT. Translated: CASSPGQGGLNEKLFF. The chain recombines TRBV6-6 with TRBJ1-4; the match to TRBD1 covers 8 bases. With 6 bases clipped from V and 4 bases from J, the junction kept 10 bases outside the gene matches. CDR1 is MNHNY and CDR2 is SVGAGI in the germline V gene (reference sequence). The CDR3 length is 16 residues.